The clone carrying this TCR beta chain came up many times. V shed 6 bases, J shed 2 bases, and the junction held 5 bases outside the gene matches. The length of the CDR3 is 15 residues. Germline V gene sequence: CDR1 MDHEN, CDR2 SYDVKM. Each CDR3 protein is one row after TCRdb ran MiXCR on the RACE reads. The sample has 100,000 or so distinct CDR3 sequences, over 9.5% seen once. This specimen comes from a study of human T cells and chemical hapten exposure. Study-level information: Patches that contained 0.01% DPC were applied to the upper back and read at 6 days.

Sample time point: patch test 1, 2 weeks after DPC sensitization. Noted treatment: therapeutic diphenylcyclopropenone sensitization with weekly scalp DPC. The genes are TRBV28 and TRBJ1-3, with TRBD1 identical over 9 bases. The sequences come from whole blood, collected in connection with sensitization to the hapten diphenylcyclopropenone (DPC). This clonotype originated in a man aged 35-49 years with alopecia areata. Some clones in this sample may be carry-over from other donors' samples. CDR3 in DNA: TGTGCCAGCAGGGAGACAGGGGGACCTGGAAACACCATATATTTT. Amino acid sequence: CASRETGGPGNTIYF. The whole variable domain, filled in from reference TRBV28 and TRBJ1-3, reads DVKVTQSSRYLVKRTGEKVFLECVQDMDHENMFWYRQDPGLGLRLIYFSYDVKMKEKGDIPEGYSVSREKKERFSLILESASTNQTSMYLCASRETGGPGNTIYFGEGSWLTVV.